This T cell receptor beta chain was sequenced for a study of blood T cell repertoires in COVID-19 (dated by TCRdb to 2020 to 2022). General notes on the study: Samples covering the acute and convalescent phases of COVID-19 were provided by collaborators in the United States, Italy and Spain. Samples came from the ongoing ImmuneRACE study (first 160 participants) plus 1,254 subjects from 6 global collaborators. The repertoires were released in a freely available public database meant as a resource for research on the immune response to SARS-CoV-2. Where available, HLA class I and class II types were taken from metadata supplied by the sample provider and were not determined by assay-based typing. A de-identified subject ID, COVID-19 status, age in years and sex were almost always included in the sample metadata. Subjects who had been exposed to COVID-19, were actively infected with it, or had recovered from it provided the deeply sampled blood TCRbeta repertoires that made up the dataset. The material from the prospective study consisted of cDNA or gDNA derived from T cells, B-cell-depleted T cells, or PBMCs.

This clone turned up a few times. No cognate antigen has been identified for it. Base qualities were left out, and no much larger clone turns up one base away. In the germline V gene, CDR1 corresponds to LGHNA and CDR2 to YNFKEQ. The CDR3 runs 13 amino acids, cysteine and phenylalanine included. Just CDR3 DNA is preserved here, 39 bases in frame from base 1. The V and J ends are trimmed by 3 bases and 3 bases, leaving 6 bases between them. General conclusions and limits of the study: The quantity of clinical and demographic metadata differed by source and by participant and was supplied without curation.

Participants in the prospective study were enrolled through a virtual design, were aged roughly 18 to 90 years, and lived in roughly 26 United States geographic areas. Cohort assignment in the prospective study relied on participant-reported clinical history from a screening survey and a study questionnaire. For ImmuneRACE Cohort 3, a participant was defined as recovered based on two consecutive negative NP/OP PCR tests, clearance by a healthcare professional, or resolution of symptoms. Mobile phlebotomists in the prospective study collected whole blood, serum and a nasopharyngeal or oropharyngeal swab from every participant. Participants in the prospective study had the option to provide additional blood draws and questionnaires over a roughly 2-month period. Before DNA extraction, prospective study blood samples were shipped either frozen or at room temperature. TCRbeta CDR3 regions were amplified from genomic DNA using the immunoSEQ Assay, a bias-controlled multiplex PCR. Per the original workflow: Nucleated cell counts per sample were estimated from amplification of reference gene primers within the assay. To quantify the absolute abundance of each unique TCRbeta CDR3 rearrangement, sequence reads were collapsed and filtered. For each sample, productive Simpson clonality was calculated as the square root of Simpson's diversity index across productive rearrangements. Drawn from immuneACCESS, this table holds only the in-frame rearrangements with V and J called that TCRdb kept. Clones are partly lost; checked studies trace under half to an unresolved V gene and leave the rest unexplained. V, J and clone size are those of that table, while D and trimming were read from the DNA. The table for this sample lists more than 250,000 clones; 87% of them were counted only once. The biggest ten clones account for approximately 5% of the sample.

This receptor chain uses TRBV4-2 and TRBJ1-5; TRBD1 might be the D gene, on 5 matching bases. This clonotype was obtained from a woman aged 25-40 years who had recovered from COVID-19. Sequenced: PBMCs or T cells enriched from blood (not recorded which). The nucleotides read TGTGCCAGCAGCCAGGGGCTCAATCAGCCCCAGCATTTT. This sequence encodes CASSQGLNQPQHF.